This TCR beta chain was observed in a study of control samples from healthy donors and cancer patients. Assay used: immunoSEQ multiplex PCR; TCRdb lists only in-frame clones, some missing. Among approximately 82,000 clones listed, 93% were seen once. Per germline, CDR1 MNHEY and CDR2 SVGAGI. The CDR3 is 16 residues long. V lost 2 bases and J lost 3, with 11 bases in between. This TCR came from a woman in her thirties or forties with lung cancer. Sequencing input: PBMCs. The J gene is TRBJ1-6, the V gene TRBV6-5; D is perhaps TRBD1 (5 bases). The CDR3 DNA follows: TGTGCCAGCAGTTACGAGGGGCCCCTCTATAATTCACCCCTCCACTTT. It translates to CASSYEGPLYNSPLHF.